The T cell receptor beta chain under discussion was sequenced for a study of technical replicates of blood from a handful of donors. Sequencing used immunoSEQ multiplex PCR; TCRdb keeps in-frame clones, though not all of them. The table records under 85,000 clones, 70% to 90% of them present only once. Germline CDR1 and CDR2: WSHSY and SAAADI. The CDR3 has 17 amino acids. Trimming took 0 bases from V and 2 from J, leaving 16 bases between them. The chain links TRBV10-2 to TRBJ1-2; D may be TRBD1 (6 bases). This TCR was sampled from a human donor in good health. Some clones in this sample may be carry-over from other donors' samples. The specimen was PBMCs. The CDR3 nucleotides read TGCGCCAGCAGTGAGTCGTTAGTCGGGCAGGGGAACTATGGCTACACCTTC. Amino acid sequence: CASSESLVGQGNYGYTF.